The TCR beta chain under discussion was sequenced for a study of shared clonotypes between healthy human individuals (dated by TCRdb to 2020 to 2022). Study-wide context: The cohort included three men and a couple of women between 18 and 49 years of age. To estimate repertoire size and how much clonotypes are shared between individuals, the study performed deep sequencing of blood TCR repertoires from a handful of healthy adults. For each donor, CD4 naive and CD4 memory were each run on three plates, CD8 naive on two plates, and CD8 memory on one plate. Libraries were prepared and TCR repertoires were sequenced by different laboratories using diverse techniques, in order to increase sequencing depth and limit assay-specific biases. Leukapheresis yielded between about 0.85 and 10 billion PBMCs per donor.

Using the deep immunoSEQ assay, TCR CDR3 regions were amplified from genomic DNA by multiplex PCR. Extracted genomic DNA from each cell subset was distributed evenly across all wells of several immunoSEQ 96-well plates, and each plate was treated as a replicate. For sorted subsets, around 200 ng genomic DNA, equal to 25,000 to 35,000 T cell genomes, was loaded into each replicate PCR. Purified libraries were measured with a Qubit 3.0 fluorometer, size-checked on a Bioanalyzer 2100, and measured again with the KAPA Library Quantification kit. Every immunoSEQ 96-well plate was sequenced on a separate single-read 150-cycle Illumina NextSeq 550 flow cell. In the original analysis: Because the immunoSEQ output held only junctional sequences and lacked quality scores, the filtering could not match the filtering applied to full-length reads. Sequences were annotated with PyIR, a Python wrapper for IgBLAST v1.9, using IMGT germline references to assign V/J genes and CDR3. Reads with weak V/J assignments (E-value above 1e-6), missing CDR3, stop codons, out-of-frame junctions, or ambiguous translated residues were removed. A V3J clonotype was defined by an identical inferred V gene, J gene, and CDR3 amino acid sequence. Percentage overlap between repertoires was computed as shared unique clonotypes divided by the size of the smaller repertoire. Three approaches were used to assess repertoire richness: RTK rarefaction, the Chao1 estimator, and Recon v2.1 estimates of unobserved clonotypes. OLGA was used to compute generation probabilities for all TCRbeta clonotypes that the gDNA method yielded from a handful of donors. What TCRdb holds here is the immuneACCESS table cut down to in-frame rearrangements. Part of the clones is not present; checked against another copy, under half of the missing clones reflect an unresolved V gene, and the others are unexplained. V and J calls and clone size are given by that table; D and trimming were obtained from the DNA. This sample comprises about 2 million clones, roughly 94% of them detected only once. The ten largest account for approximately 1.2% of the sample.

Inclusive of the bounding cysteine and phenylalanine, the CDR3 is 15 residues long. This entry keeps only the CDR3 DNA: 45 bases, framed from base 1. Per the germline V gene, MNHEY is the CDR1 and SVGAGI is the CDR2. The germline ends are 14 bases apart after V is trimmed by 0 bases and J by 5 bases. CD8 naive samples consisted of CD45RO-negative cells that were positively selected for CCR7, yielding a CD45RA+CCR7+ population without TemRA cells. The donors were healthy, HIV-negative adults who had no recently reported acute infections or vaccinations. Only Caucasian adults living in Nashville, Tennessee, USA were represented among the donors. After blood collection by leukapheresis, PBMCs were isolated using Ficoll-Histopaque density gradient centrifugation and then cryopreserved in the vapor phase of liquid nitrogen. Analytical flow cytometry was used to check the purity and quantity of every magnetically sorted T cell population. Genomic DNA was isolated from each sorted fraction and quantified by UV absorbance on a Nanodrop 2000c.

What the research found in general, with its limitations: Compared with non-shared clonotypes, the clonotypes found in all four sorted-subset donors had higher generation probabilities. Across a handful of donors, approximately 4.6% of naive CD4, more than 3% of naive CD8, roughly 2.2% of memory CD4, and roughly 0.41% of memory CD8 clonotypes were shared. Based on pairwise subsampling, the degree of clonotype sharing among donors was expected to be affected by sequencing depth. Sampling was restricted to blood, and TCR repertoires in tissues likely differ from the TCR repertoires found in blood. Even with the large sequencing depth, rarefaction of the sorted-subset datasets indicated that sequencing was incomplete. Larger estimated clonotype richness was generally found for naive subsets than for memory subsets. The genetic and exposure-history diversity represented was limited by the small number of donors.

Comment on this clone: Its antigen specificity is not known. No much larger clone exists at a distance of one base, and base qualities are not known.

Sequenced input: naive CD8+ T cells sorted from blood. Interpreted using the paper, the cell subset or site label stands for: CD45RA+CCR7+. The source is a man in his late teens or twenties in good health. The V gene is TRBV6-5 and the J gene is TRBJ2-7, with the D segment identity uncertain. The DNA is TGTGCCAGCAGTTACTCCTGGTCTCCCCCAGACGAGCAGTACTTC. This codes for CASSYSWSPPDEQYF.